Here is one T cell receptor beta chain with its context. This clone was seen a handful of times. This clone's antigen is unknown. No much larger clone is present one base from it, and per-base qualities are unavailable. V was cut back by 2 bases and J by 7 bases, leaving a gap of 15 bases between them. CDR1 and CDR2, per the germline V gene, are MNHEY and SVGAGI. The CDR3 numbers 14 residues from cysteine through phenylalanine. The CDR3 DNA has 42 bases and is translated from base 1. The source of the sample is a study of graft-versus-host responses after intestinal transplantation (dated by TCRdb to the early 2020s). For the study in its entirety: Multivisceral, liver-intestinal, or isolated intestinal transplants were received by the recipients. All recipients received anti-thymocyte globulin induction followed by maintenance tacrolimus and steroids for three to four years. Bulk TCR-beta CDR3 sequencing was used to track graft-versus-host and host-versus-graft alloreactive T cell clones in the graft, circulation and bone marrow after intestinal transplantation. To identify alloreactive clones, pre-transplant mixed lymphocyte reaction products were sequenced and compared with unstimulated pre-transplant donor and recipient T cells. The cohort enrolled roughly 25 intestinal transplant recipients including one retransplant, and a few patients lacking pretransplant specimens were excluded. A peak of at least 4% donor T cells among recipient peripheral blood mononuclear cells was the definition used for donor T cell macrochimerism. Samples from three later patients were sequenced in-house on an Illumina MiSeq with MiXCR processing rather than by the commercial service. What the authors observed across the whole study: GvH clones were detected in recipient bone marrow, and some of these GvH clones were observed earlier in ileal mucosa or blood, consistent with an intestinal mucosal origin. Patients with donor T cell macrochimerism had high GvH to HvG T cell clonal ratios in their allografts. Early after transplant, peak levels of circulating GvH clones were found to be associated with declines in HvG clones. Conclusions were limited by the relatively low number and heterogeneity of intestinal transplant patients.

The library was built by means of the immunoSEQ multiplex PCR assay. Adaptive Biotechnologies carried out high-throughput TCR-beta CDR3 sequencing of genomic DNA for most patients. For the original study's pipeline: TCR sequencing data for roughly 18 patients were retrieved from Adaptive's ImmunoSEQ software; a few other patients were processed with MiXCR and VDJtools. Because the origin of CDR3 nucleotide sequences shared between donor and recipient could not be assigned, those sequences were removed. To be classed as alloreactive, a clone needed at least 2-fold expansion over unstimulated cells and a minimum CFSE-low frequency of 0.002% (template counts) or 0.001% (read counts). Mappable clones were those detected in sequenced pre-transplant spleen, lymph node, or MLR CFSE-low populations of the donor or recipient. The cumulative frequency of alloreactive clones was calculated as a percentage of all sequences, weighted by copy number. TCRdb's version of the immuneACCESS table is confined to in-frame rearrangements and falls short of the full clone set. An unresolved V gene accounts for under half of the shortfall where checked; the remainder is of unknown origin. The D gene and trimming were derived from the DNA, and the V and J assignments and clone size from that table. The sample contains a few thousand clones, approximately 80% of them found a single time. The ten largest clones capture roughly 7% of the sample.

Intraepithelial and lamina propria lymphocytes were isolated from graft specimens using dithiothreitol, EDTA incubations and collagenase D digestion. Bulk TCR-beta sequencing was performed on serial intestinal graft biopsy specimens collected as late as 600 days after transplant. The TCR originated in a human patient who received an intestinal transplant, so some T cells may come from the graft donor. The chain joins TRBV6-5 to TRBJ2-7, with the D call perhaps TRBD1 or TRBD2, each one matching 5 bases. Source: ileum tissue, taken 9 days after transplant. The nucleotide sequence is given as TGTGCCAGCAGTTACAGGGCCGGGACCTGGGAGCAGTACTTC. Its protein product is CASSYRAGTWEQYF.